Described below is a single T cell receptor beta chain sequence and its context. These data are taken from a study of shared clonotypes between healthy human individuals. There are 17 residues in the CDR3. Germline CDR1 SNHLY, CDR2 FYNNEI. The J segment lost 4 bases and the V segment lost 8 bases, leaving 11 bases of the junction unmatched. Here immunoSEQ multiplex PCR was the method, and the copy in TCRdb shows in-frame clones only, minus some. This sample has over 2 million clones, with just under 95% found just once. In the naive CD8 group, cells lacked CD45RO and were positively selected for CCR7, so terminally differentiated effector memory CD45RA+ cells were left out.

This sequence joins TRBV2 and TRBJ2-2, with TRBD2 identical over 12 bases. The clonotype originates from a man aged 18 to 29 in good health. The sequencing sample was made of naive CD8+ T cells sorted from blood. The CDR3 nucleotides read TGTGCCAGCGATAGGCTAGCGGGGGGGCCGCTCACCGGGGAGCTGTTTTTT. Encoded protein: CASDRLAGGPLTGELFF.